This T cell receptor beta chain was identified in a study of shared clonotypes between healthy human individuals. Profiled with immunoSEQ multiplex PCR; TCRdb holds only in-frame clones, not every one. The table records about half a million clones, 70% to 85% of them present only once. This clone was counted a few times. Germline V lookup: CDR1 WSHSY, CDR2 SAAADI. The CDR3 consists of 13 residues. The clonotype originates from a woman aged 40-49 years in good health. Some clones in this sample may be carry-over from other donors' samples. The specimen was PBMCs. This chain joins TRBV10-2 and TRBJ2-5, with D possibly TRBD1 on 5 matching bases. The J call may be incorrect, as the DNA end agrees better with TRBJ2-7. CDR3 loop: CASRIRTNYEQYF. Here the CDR3 DNA reads TGCGCCAGCAGAATTAGGACAAACTACGAGCAGTACTTC.